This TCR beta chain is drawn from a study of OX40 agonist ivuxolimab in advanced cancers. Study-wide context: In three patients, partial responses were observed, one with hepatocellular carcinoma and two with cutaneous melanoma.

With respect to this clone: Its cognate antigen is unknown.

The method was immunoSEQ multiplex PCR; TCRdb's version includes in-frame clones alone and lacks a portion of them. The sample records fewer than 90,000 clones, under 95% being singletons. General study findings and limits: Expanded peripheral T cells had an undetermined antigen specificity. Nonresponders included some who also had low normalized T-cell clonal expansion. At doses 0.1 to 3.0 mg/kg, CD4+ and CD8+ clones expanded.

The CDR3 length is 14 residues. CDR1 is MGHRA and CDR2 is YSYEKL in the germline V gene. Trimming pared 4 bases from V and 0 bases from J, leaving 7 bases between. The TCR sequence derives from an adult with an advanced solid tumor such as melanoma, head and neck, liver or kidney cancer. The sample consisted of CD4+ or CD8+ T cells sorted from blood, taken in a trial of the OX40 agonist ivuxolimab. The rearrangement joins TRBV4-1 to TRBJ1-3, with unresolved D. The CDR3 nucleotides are TGCGCCAGCAGCCGAGGGAACTCTGGAAACACCATATATTTT. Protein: CASSRGNSGNTIYF.